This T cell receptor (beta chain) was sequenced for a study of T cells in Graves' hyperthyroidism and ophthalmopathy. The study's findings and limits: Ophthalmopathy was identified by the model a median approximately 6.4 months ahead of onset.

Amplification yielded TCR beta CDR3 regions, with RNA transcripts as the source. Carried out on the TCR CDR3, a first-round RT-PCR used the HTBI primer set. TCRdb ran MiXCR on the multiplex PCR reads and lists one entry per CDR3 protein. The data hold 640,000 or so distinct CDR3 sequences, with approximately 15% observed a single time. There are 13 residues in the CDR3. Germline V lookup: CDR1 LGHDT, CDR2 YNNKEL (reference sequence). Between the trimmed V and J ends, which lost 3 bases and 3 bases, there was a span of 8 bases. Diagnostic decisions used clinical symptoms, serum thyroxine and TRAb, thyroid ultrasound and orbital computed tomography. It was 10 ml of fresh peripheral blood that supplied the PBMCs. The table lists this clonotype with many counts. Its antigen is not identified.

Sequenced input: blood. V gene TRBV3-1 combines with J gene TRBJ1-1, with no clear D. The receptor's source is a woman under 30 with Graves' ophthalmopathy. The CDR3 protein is CASSQGSDTEAFF. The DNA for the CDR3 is TGTGCCAGCAGCCAGGGTTCGGACACTGAAGCTTTCTTT.